This T cell receptor (beta chain) came from a study of CD8+CD57+ T cells in acquired aplastic anemia. Study-wide background: Mean DNA quantity obtained from sorted CD4+ and CD8+ cells was approximately 3 ug. General study results and limits: Between the patient and control groups, CD8+ Simpson's diversity did not differ significantly.

Genomic DNA served as template for TCR beta VDJ and CDR3 profiling. One entry per CDR3 protein results from TCRdb running MiXCR on the reads. The sample carries about 270,000 distinct CDR3 sequences, around 60% recorded once. Worth noting for this clonotype: The antigen is unknown.

This CDR3 is 12 amino acids long. V gave up 10 bases and J gave up 0 bases, with 8 bases separating them. Germline lookup yields CDR1 LNHDA and CDR2 SQIVND (reference sequence). This TCR derives from a human donor with severe aplastic anemia or a healthy control (not recorded which). The sequencing sample was made of sorted CD4+, CD8+, or CD8+CD57+ T cells (not recorded which) from PBMCs. The genes are TRBV19 and TRBJ2-3; no definite D call. CDR3 sequence: CATISSTDTQYF. DNA for the CDR3: TGTGCCACTATTTCTAGCACAGATACGCAGTATTTT.